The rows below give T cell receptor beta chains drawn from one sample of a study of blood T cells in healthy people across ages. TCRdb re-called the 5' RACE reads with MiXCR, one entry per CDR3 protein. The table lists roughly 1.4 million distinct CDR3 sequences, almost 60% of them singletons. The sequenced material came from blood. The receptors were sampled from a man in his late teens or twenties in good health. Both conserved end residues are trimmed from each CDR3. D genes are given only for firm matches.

CDR3 protein: ASAPTAETQY
D gene: .
V gene: TRBV7-9
J gene: TRBJ2-5

CDR3 protein: SVGHGGEQF
D gene: .
V gene: TRBV29-1
J gene: TRBJ2-1

CDR3 protein: ASSLEGYGTDTQY
D gene: .
V gene: TRBV5-1
J gene: TRBJ2-3

CDR3 protein: ASSLTDLAQETQY
D gene: .
V gene: TRBV7-9
J gene: TRBJ2-5

CDR3 protein: ASSPRGHHDEQY
D gene: .
V gene: TRBV27
J gene: .

CDR3 protein: ASSPPGQGSSYNSPLH
D gene: TRBD1
V gene: TRBV28
J gene: TRBJ1-6

CDR3 protein: ASSQWIYGYT
D gene: .
V gene: TRBV14
J gene: TRBJ1-2

CDR3 protein: ASGSGGTGLAKNIQY
D gene: TRBD1
V gene: TRBV6-1
J gene: TRBJ2-4

CDR3 protein: GAPIGREKLF
D gene: .
V gene: TRBV20-1
J gene: TRBJ1-4

CDR3 protein: ATLSGETEPYEQY
D gene: .
V gene: TRBV2
J gene: TRBJ2-7

CDR3 protein: SARGGETEAF
D gene: .
V gene: TRBV20-1
J gene: TRBJ1-1

CDR3 protein: ASWGTANTEAF
D gene: TRBD1
V gene: TRBV7-9
J gene: TRBJ1-1

CDR3 protein: ASSQDLASGGIGETQY
D gene: TRBD2
V gene: TRBV4-2
J gene: .

CDR3 protein: ASSVRQGTDEQY
D gene: .
V gene: TRBV12-3/TRBV12-4
J gene: TRBJ2-7

CDR3 protein: ASRHGGRTNEQF
D gene: .
V gene: TRBV6-6
J gene: TRBJ2-1

CDR3 protein: ASSEYSRPSGANVLT
D gene: .
V gene: TRBV25-1
J gene: TRBJ2-6

CDR3 protein: ASAGYEQY
D gene: .
V gene: TRBV6-2/TRBV6-3
J gene: .

CDR3 protein: ASSLNRDTGWETQY
D gene: .
V gene: TRBV5-6
J gene: TRBJ2-5

CDR3 protein: ASRRLAGEETQY
D gene: TRBD2
V gene: TRBV5-1
J gene: TRBJ2-5

CDR3 protein: SVILGRWSGEQY
D gene: .
V gene: TRBV29-1
J gene: TRBJ2-7

CDR3 protein: ASSISGGAQETQY
D gene: TRBD2
V gene: TRBV11-2
J gene: .

CDR3 protein: AIMGTEAYEQY
D gene: TRBD1
V gene: TRBV10-3
J gene: TRBJ2-7

CDR3 protein: ASRDSQYGYT
D gene: .
V gene: TRBV28
J gene: TRBJ1-2

CDR3 protein: ASSQDPPLTGGEEEKLF
D gene: TRBD1
V gene: TRBV4-2
J gene: TRBJ1-4

CDR3 protein: ASSGEAGNYEQY
D gene: .
V gene: TRBV7-6
J gene: TRBJ2-7

CDR3 protein: ASSLGATSYSYEQY
D gene: .
V gene: TRBV13
J gene: TRBJ2-7

CDR3 protein: ASRGLAGAYDEQY
D gene: TRBD2
V gene: TRBV27
J gene: .

CDR3 protein: ASSLHGDTQY
D gene: .
V gene: TRBV7-2
J gene: TRBJ2-3

CDR3 protein: ASSKASGGSGYT
D gene: .
V gene: TRBV21-1
J gene: TRBJ1-2

CDR3 protein: SFSTGVNEQF
D gene: TRBD1
V gene: TRBV29-1
J gene: TRBJ2-1

CDR3 protein: ASSLTGQGARWYGYT
D gene: TRBD1
V gene: TRBV7-8
J gene: TRBJ1-2

CDR3 protein: ASSYASGRVGQETQY
D gene: TRBD2
V gene: TRBV6-5
J gene: TRBJ2-5

CDR3 protein: ASSEAGGYSNQPQH
D gene: TRBD1
V gene: TRBV10-2
J gene: TRBJ1-5

CDR3 protein: ANSLGLGSYNEQF
D gene: .
V gene: TRBV5-5
J gene: TRBJ2-1

CDR3 protein: ASSYSRGSSEETQY
D gene: .
V gene: TRBV6-5
J gene: TRBJ2-5

CDR3 protein: SATTIVGELF
D gene: .
V gene: TRBV20-1
J gene: TRBJ2-2

CDR3 protein: ASSLAVAGGAYEQY
D gene: TRBD2
V gene: TRBV27
J gene: TRBJ2-7

CDR3 protein: ASSGLPGQGMVDTQY
D gene: TRBD1
V gene: TRBV4-1
J gene: TRBJ2-3

CDR3 protein: ATAAGYEQY
D gene: .
V gene: TRBV10-3
J gene: TRBJ2-7

CDR3 protein: ASSSYGTGGTEQY
D gene: TRBD1
V gene: TRBV12-3/TRBV12-4
J gene: .

CDR3 protein: SVPGLAGNEQY
D gene: TRBD2
V gene: TRBV29-1
J gene: TRBJ2-5

CDR3 protein: ASSILKREGLTDTQY
D gene: TRBD2
V gene: TRBV7-9
J gene: TRBJ2-3

CDR3 protein: ASSFAVDTDTQY
D gene: .
V gene: TRBV12-3/TRBV12-4
J gene: TRBJ2-3

CDR3 protein: ASRGTSGDTDTQY
D gene: .
V gene: TRBV12-3/TRBV12-4
J gene: TRBJ2-3

CDR3 protein: ASSSGQAQETQY
D gene: .
V gene: TRBV11-2
J gene: TRBJ2-5

CDR3 protein: ASSQDRGSYGYT
D gene: .
V gene: TRBV4-2
J gene: TRBJ1-2

CDR3 protein: ASSSVSEQF
D gene: .
V gene: TRBV5-6
J gene: TRBJ2-1

CDR3 protein: ASSSPGTETSTDTQY
D gene: TRBD1
V gene: TRBV7-2
J gene: TRBJ2-3

CDR3 protein: ASRSHIGRYNEQF
D gene: .
V gene: TRBV12-3/TRBV12-4
J gene: TRBJ2-1

CDR3 protein: SARDWGEETQY
D gene: .
V gene: TRBV20-1
J gene: TRBJ2-5

CDR3 protein: ASSDRGQGDFYGYT
D gene: TRBD1
V gene: TRBV6-2/TRBV6-3
J gene: TRBJ1-2

CDR3 protein: ASRENLQGPHGYT
D gene: .
V gene: TRBV27
J gene: TRBJ1-2